The rows below give T cell receptor beta chains drawn from one sample of a study of OX40 agonist ivuxolimab in advanced cancers. Method: immunoSEQ multiplex PCR; TCRdb's copy keeps in-frame clones and lacks some. The data hold 60,000 to 85,000 clones, with 80% to 90% observed a single time. Here the sequenced sample was CD4+ or CD8+ T cells sorted from blood, taken in a trial of the OX40 agonist ivuxolimab. These receptors were obtained from an adult with an advanced solid tumor such as melanoma, head and neck, liver or kidney cancer. The CDR3 runs from the conserved cysteine through the conserved F or W. D genes are given only for firm matches. Rows give clone size only sometimes, using once, few, many, or a class for an expanded clone.

cdr3_aa: CASSQYERGGYTF
cdr3_nt: TGTGCCAGCAGCCAATACGAGCGAGGCGGCTACACCTTC
clone_size: -
v_call: TRBV16
d_call: -
j_call: TRBJ1-2

cdr3_aa: CASSFWGPRNEKLFF
cdr3_nt: TGTGCCAGCAGTTTCTGGGGGCCCCGTAATGAAAAACTGTTTTTT
clone_size: -
v_call: TRBV28
d_call: -
j_call: TRBJ1-4

cdr3_aa: CASSGISTGGSRYEQYF
cdr3_nt: TGTGCCAGCAGTGGCATTTCTACAGGCGGGAGTAGGTACGAGCAGTACTTC
clone_size: -
v_call: TRBV6-1
d_call: TRBD2
j_call: TRBJ2-7

cdr3_aa: CASSRDSSYYGYTF
cdr3_nt: TGTGCCAGCAGCAGGGACAGCTCTTACTATGGCTACACCTTC
clone_size: -
v_call: TRBV5-5
d_call: TRBD1
j_call: TRBJ1-2

cdr3_aa: CAWSGQGDQPQHF
cdr3_nt: TGTGCCTGGAGTGGACAGGGGGATCAGCCCCAGCATTTT
clone_size: few
v_call: TRBV30
d_call: TRBD1
j_call: TRBJ1-5

cdr3_aa: CASRGTGAYNEQFF
cdr3_nt: TGTGCCAGCCGCGGGACAGGCGCCTACAATGAGCAGTTCTTC
clone_size: -
v_call: TRBV7-2
d_call: TRBD1
j_call: TRBJ2-1

cdr3_aa: CASAPYGDSYNEQFF
cdr3_nt: TGTGCCAGCGCCCCGTATGGGGATTCCTACAATGAGCAGTTCTTC
clone_size: -
v_call: TRBV18
d_call: -
j_call: TRBJ2-1

cdr3_aa: CASSAGALAGGEGEQFF
cdr3_nt: TGCGCCAGCAGCGCCGGGGCCCTAGCGGGAGGAGAGGGTGAGCAGTTCTTC
clone_size: -
v_call: TRBV5-1
d_call: TRBD2
j_call: TRBJ2-1

cdr3_aa: CASSPSRQGGYTF
cdr3_nt: TGTGCCAGCAGCCCCTCGCGTCAGGGGGGCTACACCTTC
clone_size: -
v_call: TRBV11-3
d_call: -
j_call: TRBJ1-2

cdr3_aa: CASSKAYLSGRPSREQFF
cdr3_nt: TGTGCCAGCAGCAAAGCGTATCTGAGCGGGAGGCCTTCTCGTGAGCAGTTCTTC
clone_size: once
v_call: TRBV21-1
d_call: -
j_call: TRBJ2-1

cdr3_aa: CAIRSGESYGYTF
cdr3_nt: TGTGCCATCAGATCCGGAGAGAGCTATGGCTACACCTTC
clone_size: -
v_call: TRBV10-3
d_call: -
j_call: TRBJ1-2

cdr3_aa: CATSRDLADLETQYF
cdr3_nt: TGTGCCACCAGCAGAGATCTAGCGGACTTGGAGACCCAGTACTTC
clone_size: -
v_call: TRBV15
d_call: TRBD2
j_call: TRBJ2-5

cdr3_aa: CASSLRQGVTEQFF
cdr3_nt: TGCGCCAGCAGCTTACGACAGGGGGTCACTGAGCAGTTCTTC
clone_size: -
v_call: TRBV5-1
d_call: TRBD1
j_call: TRBJ2-1

cdr3_aa: CASSPSQGPYEQYF
cdr3_nt: TGTGCCAGCTCACCTAGCCAGGGGCCCTACGAGCAGTACTTC
clone_size: -
v_call: TRBV18
d_call: -
j_call: TRBJ2-7

cdr3_aa: CASSEPGRGGYEQYF
cdr3_nt: TGTGCCAGCAGTGAACCGGGTCGGGGGGGTTACGAGCAGTACTTC
clone_size: few
v_call: TRBV6-1
d_call: TRBD2
j_call: TRBJ2-7

cdr3_aa: CASSHRRQNTEAFF
cdr3_nt: TGTGCCAGCTCCCACAGACGGCAGAACACTGAAGCTTTCTTT
clone_size: -
v_call: TRBV7-8
d_call: -
j_call: TRBJ1-1

cdr3_aa: CATHAIYEQYF
cdr3_nt: TGTGCCACCCACGCCATCTACGAGCAGTACTTC
clone_size: few
v_call: TRBV6-5
d_call: -
j_call: TRBJ2-7

cdr3_aa: CASSLNDLGELFF
cdr3_nt: TGTGCCAGCAGCTTAAACGATCTCGGGGAGCTGTTTTTT
clone_size: -
v_call: TRBV7-9
d_call: -
j_call: TRBJ2-2

cdr3_aa: CASSLWGAKTEAFF
cdr3_nt: TGTGCCAGCAGTTTATGGGGGGCGAAGACTGAAGCTTTCTTT
clone_size: -
v_call: TRBV27
d_call: -
j_call: TRBJ1-1

cdr3_aa: CASSGQGARDQPQHF
cdr3_nt: TGTGCCAGCAGTGGACAGGGGGCGCGCGATCAGCCCCAGCATTTT
clone_size: -
v_call: TRBV2
d_call: TRBD1
j_call: TRBJ1-5

cdr3_aa: CANSLRLAGAGELFF
cdr3_nt: TGTGCCAACAGCTTAAGACTAGCGGGAGCCGGGGAGCTGTTTTTT
clone_size: -
v_call: TRBV7-9
d_call: TRBD2
j_call: TRBJ2-2

cdr3_aa: CASSQDTYTEAFF
cdr3_nt: TGTGCCAGCAGCCAAGATACTTACACTGAAGCTTTCTTT
clone_size: few
v_call: TRBV14
d_call: -
j_call: TRBJ1-1

cdr3_aa: CAWSVHFYSGNTIYF
cdr3_nt: TGTGCCTGGAGTGTTCATTTCTATTCTGGAAACACCATATATTTT
clone_size: -
v_call: TRBV30
d_call: -
j_call: TRBJ1-3

cdr3_aa: CASRRGSVGGQETQYF
cdr3_nt: TGCGCCAGCAGAAGGGGGTCAGTGGGAGGCCAAGAGACCCAGTACTTC
clone_size: few
v_call: TRBV5-1
d_call: -
j_call: TRBJ2-5

cdr3_aa: CASSLGSGIETQYF
cdr3_nt: TGTGCCAGCAGCTTAGGTAGCGGGATTGAGACCCAGTACTTC
clone_size: -
v_call: TRBV7-2
d_call: TRBD2
j_call: TRBJ2-5

cdr3_aa: CASSRGQIYGYTF
cdr3_nt: TGCGCCAGCAGCCGGGGACAAATCTATGGCTACACCTTC
clone_size: -
v_call: TRBV4-1
d_call: -
j_call: TRBJ1-2

cdr3_aa: CATSRDRGMYEQYF
cdr3_nt: TGTGCCACCAGCAGAGACAGGGGCATGTACGAGCAGTACTTC
clone_size: -
v_call: TRBV15
d_call: -
j_call: TRBJ2-7

cdr3_aa: CASSPTTSTDTQYF
cdr3_nt: TGTGCCAGCTCACCGACTACTAGCACAGATACGCAGTATTTT
clone_size: -
v_call: TRBV18
d_call: -
j_call: TRBJ2-3

cdr3_aa: CASSSTGSWLDTQYF
cdr3_nt: TGTGCCAGCAGCTCAACAGGGAGCTGGTTGGATACGCAGTATTTT
clone_size: -
v_call: TRBV5-4
d_call: -
j_call: TRBJ2-3

cdr3_aa: CASSYKQGSEAFF
cdr3_nt: TGTGCCAGCAGTTACAAGCAGGGCTCTGAAGCTTTCTTT
clone_size: -
v_call: TRBV6-6
d_call: -
j_call: TRBJ1-1

cdr3_aa: CASSLRVLNTEAFF
cdr3_nt: TGTGCCAGCAGCTTGAGGGTTTTGAACACTGAAGCTTTCTTT
clone_size: -
v_call: TRBV7-2
d_call: -
j_call: TRBJ1-1

cdr3_aa: CASSYSKYGSSYEQYF
cdr3_nt: TGTGCCAGCAGTTACTCGAAGTATGGTTCCTCCTACGAGCAGTACTTC
clone_size: -
v_call: TRBV6-5
d_call: -
j_call: TRBJ2-7

cdr3_aa: CASNGRDSTLHF
cdr3_nt: TGTGCCAGCAATGGACGAGATAGCACCCTCCACTTT
clone_size: -
v_call: TRBV7-2
d_call: -
j_call: TRBJ1-6

cdr3_aa: CAWSVQGNIQYF
cdr3_nt: TGTGCCTGGAGTGTACAGGGGAACATTCAGTACTTC
clone_size: -
v_call: TRBV30
d_call: TRBD1
j_call: TRBJ2-4

cdr3_aa: CASSDKWTGASPGNTIYF
cdr3_nt: TGTGCCAGCAGTGACAAGTGGACAGGGGCTTCACCTGGAAACACCATATATTTT
clone_size: -
v_call: TRBV6-4
d_call: TRBD1
j_call: TRBJ1-3

cdr3_aa: CASSGRSSILRKQYF
cdr3_nt: TGTGCCAGCAGTGGTCGTTCGTCCATACTACGTAAGCAGTACTTC
clone_size: -
v_call: TRBV6-5
d_call: -
j_call: TRBJ2-7

cdr3_aa: CASSYAVNQPQHF
cdr3_nt: TGTGCCAGCAGTTACGCGGTCAATCAGCCCCAGCATTTT
clone_size: few
v_call: TRBV6-5
d_call: -
j_call: TRBJ1-5

cdr3_aa: CASSLGAFNTQYF
cdr3_nt: TGTGCCAGCAGCTTAGGAGCATTTAATACGCAGTATTTT
clone_size: -
v_call: TRBV7-2
d_call: -
j_call: TRBJ2-3

cdr3_aa: CASTQGTQPQHF
cdr3_nt: TGTGCCAGCACCCAAGGGACCCAGCCCCAGCATTTT
clone_size: few
v_call: TRBV6-6
d_call: -
j_call: TRBJ1-5

cdr3_aa: CASSARGPEAFF
cdr3_nt: TGTGCCAGCTCTGCCAGAGGCCCTGAAGCTTTCTTT
clone_size: once
v_call: TRBV5-4
d_call: -
j_call: TRBJ1-1

cdr3_aa: CASSVDGPSRTQYF
cdr3_nt: TGTGCCAGCAGCGTAGACGGTCCATCGAGGACCCAGTACTTC
clone_size: -
v_call: TRBV9
d_call: -
j_call: TRBJ2-5

cdr3_aa: CASSQSTGPYQPQHF
cdr3_nt: TGCGCCAGCAGCCAAAGCACGGGGCCTTATCAGCCCCAGCATTTT
clone_size: -
v_call: TRBV4-1
d_call: -
j_call: TRBJ1-5

cdr3_aa: CASQGPSYEQYF
cdr3_nt: TGTGCCAGCCAGGGACCTTCCTACGAGCAGTACTTC
clone_size: -
v_call: TRBV27
d_call: -
j_call: TRBJ2-7

cdr3_aa: CASSIRIGTVSSYEQYF
cdr3_nt: TGTGCCAGTAGTATCCGGATCGGGACCGTGAGCTCCTACGAGCAGTACTTC
clone_size: -
v_call: TRBV19
d_call: -
j_call: TRBJ2-7

cdr3_aa: CASSFGTGYEQYF
cdr3_nt: TGTGCCAGCAGTTTTGGAACGGGCTACGAGCAGTACTTC
clone_size: -
v_call: TRBV27
d_call: -
j_call: TRBJ2-7